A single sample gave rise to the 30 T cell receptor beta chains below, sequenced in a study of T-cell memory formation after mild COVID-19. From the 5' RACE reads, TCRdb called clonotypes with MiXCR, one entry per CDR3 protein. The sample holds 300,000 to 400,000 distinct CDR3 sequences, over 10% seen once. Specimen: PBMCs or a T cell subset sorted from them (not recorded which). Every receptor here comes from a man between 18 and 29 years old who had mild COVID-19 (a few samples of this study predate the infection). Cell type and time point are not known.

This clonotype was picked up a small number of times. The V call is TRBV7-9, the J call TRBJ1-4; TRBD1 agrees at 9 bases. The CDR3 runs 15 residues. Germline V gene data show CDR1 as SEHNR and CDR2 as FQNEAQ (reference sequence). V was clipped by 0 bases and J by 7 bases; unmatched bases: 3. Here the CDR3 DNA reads TGTGCCAGCAGCTTAGCGCGACAGGGGGTTGAAAAACTGTTTTTT. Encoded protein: CASSLARQGVEKLFF.

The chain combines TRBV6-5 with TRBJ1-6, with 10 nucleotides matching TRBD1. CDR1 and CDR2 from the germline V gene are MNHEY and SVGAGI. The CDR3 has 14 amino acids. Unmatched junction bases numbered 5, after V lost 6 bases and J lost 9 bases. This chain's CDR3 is CASRRTGGGSPLHF. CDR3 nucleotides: TGTGCCAGCAGGAGGACAGGGGGTGGTTCACCCCTCCACTTT.

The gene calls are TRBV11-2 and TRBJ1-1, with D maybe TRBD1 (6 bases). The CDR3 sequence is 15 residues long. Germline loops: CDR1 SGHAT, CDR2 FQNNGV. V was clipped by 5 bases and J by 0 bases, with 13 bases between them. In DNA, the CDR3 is TGTGCCAGCAGCCTCGGACAGCTAATGAACACTGAAGCTTTCTTT. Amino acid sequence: CASSLGQLMNTEAFF.

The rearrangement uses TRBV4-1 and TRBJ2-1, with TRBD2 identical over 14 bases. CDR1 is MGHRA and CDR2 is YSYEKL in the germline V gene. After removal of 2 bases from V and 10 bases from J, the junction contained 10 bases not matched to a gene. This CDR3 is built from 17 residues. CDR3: CASSQKVTSGGAGEQFF. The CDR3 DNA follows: TGCGCCAGCAGCCAAAAGGTGACTAGCGGGGGGGCCGGGGAGCAGTTCTTC.

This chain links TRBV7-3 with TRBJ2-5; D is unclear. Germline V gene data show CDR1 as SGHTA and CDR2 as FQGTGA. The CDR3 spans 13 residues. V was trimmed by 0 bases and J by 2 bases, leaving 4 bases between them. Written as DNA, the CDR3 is TGTGCCAGCAGCTTAACGCGGCAAGAGACCCAGTACTTC. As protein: CASSLTRQETQYF. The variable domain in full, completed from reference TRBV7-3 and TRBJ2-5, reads GAGVSQTPSNKVTEKGKYVELRCDPISGHTALYWYRQSLGQGPEFLIYFQGTGAADDSGLPNDRFFAVRPEGSVSTLKIQRTERGDSAVYLCASSLTRQETQYFGPGTRLLVL.

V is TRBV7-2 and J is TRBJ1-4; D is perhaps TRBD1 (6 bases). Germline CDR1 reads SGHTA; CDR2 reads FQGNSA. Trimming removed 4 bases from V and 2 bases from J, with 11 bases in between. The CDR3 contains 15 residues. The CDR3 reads CASSSQGRTNEKLFF. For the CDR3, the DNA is TGTGCCAGCAGCTCACAGGGAAGGACTAATGAAAAACTGTTTTTT.

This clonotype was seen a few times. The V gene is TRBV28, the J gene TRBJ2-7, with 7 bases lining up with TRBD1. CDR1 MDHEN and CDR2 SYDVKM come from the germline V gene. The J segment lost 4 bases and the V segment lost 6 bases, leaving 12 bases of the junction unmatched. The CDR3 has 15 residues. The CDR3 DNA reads TGTGCCAGCAGCCCCCCAAACAGGGGAAATTACGAGCAGTACGTC. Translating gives CASSPPNRGNYEQYV.

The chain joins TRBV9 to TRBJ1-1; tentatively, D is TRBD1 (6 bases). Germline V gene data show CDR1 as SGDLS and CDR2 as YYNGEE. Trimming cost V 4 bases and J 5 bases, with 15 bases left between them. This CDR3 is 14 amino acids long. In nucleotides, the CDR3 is TGTGCCAGCAGCCCCGCGGGGGGCGGGACTGAAGCTTTCTTT. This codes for CASSPAGGGTEAFF.

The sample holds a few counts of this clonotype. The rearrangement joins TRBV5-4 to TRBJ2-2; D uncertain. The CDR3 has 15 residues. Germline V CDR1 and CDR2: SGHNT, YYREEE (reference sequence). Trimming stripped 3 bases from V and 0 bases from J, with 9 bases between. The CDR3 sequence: CASSSGPSNTGELFF. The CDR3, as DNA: TGTGCCAGCAGCTCCGGACCATCGAACACCGGGGAGCTGTTTTTT.

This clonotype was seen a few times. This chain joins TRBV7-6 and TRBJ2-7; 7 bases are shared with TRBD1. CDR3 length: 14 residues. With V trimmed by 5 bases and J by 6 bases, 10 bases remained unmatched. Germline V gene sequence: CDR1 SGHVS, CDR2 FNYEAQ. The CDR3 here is CASSPRQGPAEQYF. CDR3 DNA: TGTGCCAGCAGCCCTAGACAGGGACCGGCCGAGCAGTACTTC.

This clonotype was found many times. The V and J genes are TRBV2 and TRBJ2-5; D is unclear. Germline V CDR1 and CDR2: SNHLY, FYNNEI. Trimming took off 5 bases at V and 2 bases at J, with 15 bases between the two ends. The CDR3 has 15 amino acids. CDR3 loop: CASSPSPKLQETQYF. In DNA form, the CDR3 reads TGTGCCAGCAGTCCGAGCCCGAAGCTACAAGAGACCCAGTACTTC.

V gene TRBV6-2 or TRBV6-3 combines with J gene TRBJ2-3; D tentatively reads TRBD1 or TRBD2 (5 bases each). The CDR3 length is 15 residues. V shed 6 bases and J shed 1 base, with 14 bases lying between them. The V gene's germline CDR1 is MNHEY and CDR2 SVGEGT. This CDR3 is CASRSPGRGTDTQYF. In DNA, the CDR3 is TGTGCCAGCAGGTCCCCGGGACGGGGCACAGATACGCAGTATTTT.

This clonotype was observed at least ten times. CDR3 in amino acids: CASSQSGDRVGSTDTQYF. The DNA of the CDR3 is TGCGCCAGCAGTCAATCGGGGGACAGGGTGGGTAGCACAGATACGCAGTATTTT. The chain combines TRBV23-1 with TRBJ2-3; 9 bases fit TRBD1. Being an ORF, TRBV23-1 has a function that is uncertain. Trimming removed 0 bases from V and 0 bases from J; junction bases left unmatched: 7. This CDR3 comprises 18 residues.

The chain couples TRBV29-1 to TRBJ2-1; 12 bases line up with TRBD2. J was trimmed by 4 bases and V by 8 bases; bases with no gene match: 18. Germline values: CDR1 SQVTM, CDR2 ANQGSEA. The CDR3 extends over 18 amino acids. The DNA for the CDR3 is TGCAGCACACAGGGGGCGAGGACTAGCGGGGAGAAGTACAATGAGCAGTTCTTC. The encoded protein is CSTQGARTSGEKYNEQFF.

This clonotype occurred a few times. The CDR3 region is CASRFMRSSGTVGGELFF. The CDR3 DNA follows: TGTGCCAGCAGATTCATGCGGTCCTCCGGGACAGTAGGCGGGGAGCTGTTTTTT. The J gene is TRBJ2-2, the V gene TRBV6-2 or TRBV6-3, with TRBD1 matching 7 bases. Germline V gene sequence: CDR1 MNHEY, CDR2 SVGEGT. The CDR3 is made up of 18 amino acids. V lost 6 bases, J lost 7 bases, and 20 bases stayed unmatched.

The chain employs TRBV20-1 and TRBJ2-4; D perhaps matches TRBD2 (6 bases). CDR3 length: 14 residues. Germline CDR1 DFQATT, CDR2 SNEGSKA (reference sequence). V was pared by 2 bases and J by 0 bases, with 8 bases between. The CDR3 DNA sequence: TGCAGTGCTAGATGGAGGGGAGCCAAAAACATTCAGTACTTC. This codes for CSARWRGAKNIQYF.

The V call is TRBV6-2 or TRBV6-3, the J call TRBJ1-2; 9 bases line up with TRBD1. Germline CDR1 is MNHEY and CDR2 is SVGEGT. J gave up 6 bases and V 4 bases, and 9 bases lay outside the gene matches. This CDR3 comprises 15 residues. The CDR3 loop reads CASSFGQGTLDGYTF. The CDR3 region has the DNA TGTGCCAGCAGTTTCGGACAGGGGACACTCGATGGCTACACCTTC.

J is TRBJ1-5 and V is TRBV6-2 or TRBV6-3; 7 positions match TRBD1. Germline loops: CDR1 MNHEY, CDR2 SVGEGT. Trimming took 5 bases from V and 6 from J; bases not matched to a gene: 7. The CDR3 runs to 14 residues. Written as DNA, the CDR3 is TGTGCCAGCAGTGAGCCCAGGGGGGGTCAGCCCCAGCATTTT. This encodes CASSEPRGGQPQHF.

CDR3 amino acids: CASSLCAQYV. DNA of the CDR3: TGTGCCAGCAGCTTGTGTGCGCAGTACGTC. V is TRBV5-4 and J is TRBJ2-7; D gene unclear. V was trimmed by 1 base and J by 9 bases, leaving 5 bases between them. Germline values: CDR1 SGHNT, CDR2 YYREEE (reference sequence). This CDR3 region has 10 residues.

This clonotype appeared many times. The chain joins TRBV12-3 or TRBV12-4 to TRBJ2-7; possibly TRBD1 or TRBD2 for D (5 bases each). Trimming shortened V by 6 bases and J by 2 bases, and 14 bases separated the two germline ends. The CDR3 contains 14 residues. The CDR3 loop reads CASSPGLGAYEQYF. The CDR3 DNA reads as TGTGCCAGCAGCCCCGGGTTGGGGGCCTACGAGCAGTACTTC.

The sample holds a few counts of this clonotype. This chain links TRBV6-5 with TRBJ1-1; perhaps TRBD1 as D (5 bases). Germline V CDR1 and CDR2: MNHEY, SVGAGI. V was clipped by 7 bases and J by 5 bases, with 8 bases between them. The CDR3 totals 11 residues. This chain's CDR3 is CASTGGTEAFF. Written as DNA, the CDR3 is TGTGCCAGCACGGGGGGGACTGAAGCTTTCTTT.

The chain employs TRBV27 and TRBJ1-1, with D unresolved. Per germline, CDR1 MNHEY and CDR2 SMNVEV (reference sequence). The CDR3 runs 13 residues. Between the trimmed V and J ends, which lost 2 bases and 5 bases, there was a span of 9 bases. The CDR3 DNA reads TGTGCCAGCAGTTTAGCGCACCGAACTGAAGCTTTCTTT. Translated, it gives CASSLAHRTEAFF.

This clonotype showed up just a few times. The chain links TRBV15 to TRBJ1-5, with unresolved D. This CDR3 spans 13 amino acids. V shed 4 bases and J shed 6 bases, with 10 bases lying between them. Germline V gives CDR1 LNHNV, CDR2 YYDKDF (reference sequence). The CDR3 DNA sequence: TGTGCCACCAGCAAAGTTGAGGTTCAGCCCCAGCATTTT. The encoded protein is CATSKVEVQPQHF. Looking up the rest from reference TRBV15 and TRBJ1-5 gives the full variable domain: DAMVIQNPRYQVTQFGKPVTLSCSQTLNHNVMYWYQQKSSQAPKLLFHYYDKDFNNEADTPDNFQSRRPNTSFCFLDIRSPGLGDTAMYLCATSKVEVQPQHFGDGTRLSIL.

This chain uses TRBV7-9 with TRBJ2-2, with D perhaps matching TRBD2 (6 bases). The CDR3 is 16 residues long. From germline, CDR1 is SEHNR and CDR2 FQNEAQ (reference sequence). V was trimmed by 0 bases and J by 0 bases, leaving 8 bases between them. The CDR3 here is CASSLAAGPNTGELFF. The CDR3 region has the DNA TGTGCCAGCAGCTTAGCGGCGGGGCCGAACACCGGGGAGCTGTTTTTT.

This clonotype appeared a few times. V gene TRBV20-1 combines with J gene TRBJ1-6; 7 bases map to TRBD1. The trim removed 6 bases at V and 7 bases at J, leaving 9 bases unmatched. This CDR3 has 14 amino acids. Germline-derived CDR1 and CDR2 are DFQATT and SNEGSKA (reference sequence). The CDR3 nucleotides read TGCAGTGCGAGGGGGCCCGGGACAAATTCACCCCTCCACTTT. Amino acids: CSARGPGTNSPLHF.

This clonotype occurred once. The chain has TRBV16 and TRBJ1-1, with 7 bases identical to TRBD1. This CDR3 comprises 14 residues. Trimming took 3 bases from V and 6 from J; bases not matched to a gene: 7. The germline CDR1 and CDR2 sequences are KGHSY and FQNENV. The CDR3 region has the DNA TGTGCCAGCAGCCAGAGGGGAGGGGGCGCTGAAGCTTTCTTT. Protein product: CASSQRGGGAEAFF. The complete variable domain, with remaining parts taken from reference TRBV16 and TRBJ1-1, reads GEEVAQTPKHLVRGEGQKAKLYCAPIKGHSYVFWYQQVLKNEFKFLISFQNENVFDETGMPKERFSAKCLPNSPCSLEIQATKLEDSAVYFCASSQRGGGAEAFFGQGTRLTVV.

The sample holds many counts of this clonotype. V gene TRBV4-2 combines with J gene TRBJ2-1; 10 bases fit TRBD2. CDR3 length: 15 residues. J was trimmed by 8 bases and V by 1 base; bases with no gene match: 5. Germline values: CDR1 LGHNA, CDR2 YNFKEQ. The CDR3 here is CASSQGAGGLDEQFF. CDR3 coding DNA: TGTGCCAGCAGCCAAGGAGCGGGGGGGCTTGATGAGCAGTTCTTC.

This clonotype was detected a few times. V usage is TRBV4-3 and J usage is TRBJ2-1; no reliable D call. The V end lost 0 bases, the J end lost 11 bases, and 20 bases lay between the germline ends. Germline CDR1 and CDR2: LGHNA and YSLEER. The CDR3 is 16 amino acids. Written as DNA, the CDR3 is TGCGCCAGCAGCCAAGATTTTGGCACTACAGTGGGGAAGCAGTTCTTC. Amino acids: CASSQDFGTTVGKQFF.

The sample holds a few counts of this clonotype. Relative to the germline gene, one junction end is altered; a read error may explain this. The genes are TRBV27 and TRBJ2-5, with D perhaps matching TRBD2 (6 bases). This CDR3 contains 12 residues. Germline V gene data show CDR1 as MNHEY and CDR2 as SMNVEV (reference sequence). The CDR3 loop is CVSGRLQETQYF. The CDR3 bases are TGTGTCAGCGGGCGTTTGCAAGAGACCCAGTACTTC.

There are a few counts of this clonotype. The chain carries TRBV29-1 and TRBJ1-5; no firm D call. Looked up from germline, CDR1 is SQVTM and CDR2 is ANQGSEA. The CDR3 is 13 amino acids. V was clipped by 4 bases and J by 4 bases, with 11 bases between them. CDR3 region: CSVAPGYNQPQHF. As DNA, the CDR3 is TGCAGCGTTGCCCCGGGGTATAATCAGCCCCAGCATTTT.